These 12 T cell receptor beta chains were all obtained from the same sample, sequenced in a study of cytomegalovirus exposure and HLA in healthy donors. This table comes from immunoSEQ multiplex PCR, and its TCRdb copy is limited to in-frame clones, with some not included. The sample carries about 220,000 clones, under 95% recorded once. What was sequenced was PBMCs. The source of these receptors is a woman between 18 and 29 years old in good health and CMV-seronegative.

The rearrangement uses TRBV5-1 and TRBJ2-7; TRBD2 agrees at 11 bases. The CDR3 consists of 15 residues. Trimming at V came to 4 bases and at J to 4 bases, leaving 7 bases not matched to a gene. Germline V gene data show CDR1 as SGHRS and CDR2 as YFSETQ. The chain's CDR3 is CASSPTTSGDYEQYF. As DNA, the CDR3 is TGCGCCAGCAGCCCGACGACTAGCGGGGATTACGAGCAGTACTTC.

Here the CDR3 reads CASRIGGFTKNIQYF. As DNA, the CDR3 is TGTGCCAGCAGGATAGGCGGGTTCACCAAAAACATTCAGTACTTC. The chain is built from TRBV6-5 and TRBJ2-4, with D possibly being TRBD2 (5 bases). V lost 6 bases to trimming and J lost 2 bases, with 14 bases between them. This CDR3 region has 15 residues. Germline loops: CDR1 MNHEY, CDR2 SVGAGI.

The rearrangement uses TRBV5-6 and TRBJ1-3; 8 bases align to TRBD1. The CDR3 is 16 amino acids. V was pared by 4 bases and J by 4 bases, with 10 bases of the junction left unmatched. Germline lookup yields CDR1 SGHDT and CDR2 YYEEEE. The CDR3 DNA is TGTGCCAGCAGCCAAATTTTCCGGGACAGGGGAAACACCATATATTTT. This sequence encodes CASSQIFRDRGNTIYF.

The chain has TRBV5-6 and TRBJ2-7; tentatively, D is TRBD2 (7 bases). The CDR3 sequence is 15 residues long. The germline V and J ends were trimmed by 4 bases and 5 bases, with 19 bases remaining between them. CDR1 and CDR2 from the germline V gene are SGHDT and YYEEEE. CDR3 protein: CASSRPLGGQNEQYF. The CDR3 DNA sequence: TGTGCCAGCAGCCGACCGCTCGGGGGGCAGAACGAGCAGTACTTC.

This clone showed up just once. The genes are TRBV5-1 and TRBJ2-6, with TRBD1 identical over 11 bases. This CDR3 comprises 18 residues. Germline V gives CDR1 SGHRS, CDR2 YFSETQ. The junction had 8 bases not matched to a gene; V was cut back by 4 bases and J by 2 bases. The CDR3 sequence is CASSPSGGQGAGANVLTF. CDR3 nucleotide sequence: TGCGCCAGCAGCCCGAGCGGGGGACAGGGGGCTGGGGCCAACGTCCTGACTTTC. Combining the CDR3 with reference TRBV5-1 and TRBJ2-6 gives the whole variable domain KAGVTQTPRYLIKTRGQQVTLSCSPISGHRSVSWYQQTPGQGLQFLFEYFSETQRNKGNFPGRFSGRQFSNSRSEMNVSTLELGDSALYLCASSPSGGQGAGANVLTFGAGSRLTVL.

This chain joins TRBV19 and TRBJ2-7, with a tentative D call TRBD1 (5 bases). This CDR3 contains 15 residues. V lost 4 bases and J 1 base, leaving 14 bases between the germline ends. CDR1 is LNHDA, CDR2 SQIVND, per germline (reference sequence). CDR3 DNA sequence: TGTGCCAGTAGTAGCTCCGAGACAGTGTCCTACGAGCAGTACTTC. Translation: CASSSSETVSYEQYF. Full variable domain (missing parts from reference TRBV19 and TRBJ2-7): DGGITQSPKYLFRKEGQNVTLSCEQNLNHDAMYWYRQDPGQGLRLIYYSQIVNDFQKGDIAEGYSVSREKKESFPLTVTSAQKNPTAFYLCASSSSETVSYEQYFGPGTRLTVT.

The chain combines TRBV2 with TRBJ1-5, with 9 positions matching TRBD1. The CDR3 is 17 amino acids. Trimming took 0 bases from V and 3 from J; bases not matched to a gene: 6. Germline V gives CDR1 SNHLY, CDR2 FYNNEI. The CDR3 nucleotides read TGTGCCAGCAGTGAAGCGCTGGGGGACAGGGCCAATCAGCCCCAGCATTTT. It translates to CASSEALGDRANQPQHF.

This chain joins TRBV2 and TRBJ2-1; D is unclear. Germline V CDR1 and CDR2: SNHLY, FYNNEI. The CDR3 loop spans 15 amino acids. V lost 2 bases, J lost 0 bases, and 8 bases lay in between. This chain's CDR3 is CASSEFRGSYNEQFF. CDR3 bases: TGTGCCAGCAGTGAATTCCGCGGCTCCTACAATGAGCAGTTCTTC.

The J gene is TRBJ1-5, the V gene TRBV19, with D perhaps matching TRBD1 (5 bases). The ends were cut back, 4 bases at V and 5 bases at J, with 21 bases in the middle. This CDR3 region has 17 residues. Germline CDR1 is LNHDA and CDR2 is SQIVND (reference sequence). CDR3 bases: TGTGCCAGTAGTAGGGTCCTGGGAGGACAATTTTATCAGCCCCAGCATTTT. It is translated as CASSRVLGGQFYQPQHF.

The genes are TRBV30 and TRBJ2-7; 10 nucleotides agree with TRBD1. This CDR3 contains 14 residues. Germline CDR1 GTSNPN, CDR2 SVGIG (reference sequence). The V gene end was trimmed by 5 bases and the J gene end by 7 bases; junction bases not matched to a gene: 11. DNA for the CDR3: TGTGCCTGGGTACCGGGACAGGGGTATTGGGAGCAGTACTTC. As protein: CAWVPGQGYWEQYF.

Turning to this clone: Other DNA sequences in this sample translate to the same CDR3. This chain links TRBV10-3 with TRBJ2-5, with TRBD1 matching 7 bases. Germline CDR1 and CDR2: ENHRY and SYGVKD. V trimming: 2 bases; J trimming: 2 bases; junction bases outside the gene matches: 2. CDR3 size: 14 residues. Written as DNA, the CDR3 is TGTGCCATCAGTGAGGGGACAGCACAAGAGACCCAGTACTTC. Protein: CAISEGTAQETQYF.

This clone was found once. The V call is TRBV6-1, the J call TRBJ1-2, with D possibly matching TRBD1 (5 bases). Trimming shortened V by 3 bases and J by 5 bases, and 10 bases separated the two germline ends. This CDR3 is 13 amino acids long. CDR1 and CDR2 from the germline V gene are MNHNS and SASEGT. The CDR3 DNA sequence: TGTGCCAGCAGTGACCTGACAGCGTATGGCTACACCTTC. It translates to CASSDLTAYGYTF.